The entry that follows covers one TCR beta chain sequence. Its specificity is not known. This entry is derived from a study of radiation and T cells in renal cell carcinoma. Time point given: baseline pretreatment blood. As to treatment: 15 Gy SBRT to primary tumor, nephrectomy 4 weeks later. The patient's renal cell carcinoma had clear cell pathology. Data came from immunoSEQ multiplex PCR; TCRdb stores just in-frame clones and leaves some out. In the table there are roughly 120,000 clones, roughly 80% of which are singletons. General study findings and limits: Top tumor clonotypes rose in blood 2 weeks post-radiation, then contracted. Baseline intratumoral clonotype presence is unknown without pretreatment biopsies.

Germline V CDR1 and CDR2: LNHDA, SQIVND (reference sequence). The CDR3 sequence is 17 residues long. J gave up 7 bases and V 5 bases, and 17 bases lay outside the gene matches. The receptor was isolated from a woman aged 60-75 years with renal cell carcinoma. Specimen: blood, collected from a patient whose treatment included radiotherapy and nephrectomy. The V and J genes are TRBV19 and TRBJ1-5, with 7 nucleotides matching TRBD1. The CDR3 DNA reads TGTGCCAGTAGTCCCGGGGACAGCAAATTTGTAGGGCAGCCCCAGCATTTT. Its protein product is CASSPGDSKFVGQPQHF. The variable domain in full, completed from reference TRBV19 and TRBJ1-5, reads DGGITQSPKYLFRKEGQNVTLSCEQNLNHDAMYWYRQDPGQGLRLIYYSQIVNDFQKGDIAEGYSVSREKKESFPLTVTSAQKNPTAFYLCASSPGDSKFVGQPQHFGDGTRLSIL.